This T cell receptor (beta chain) was captured by sequencing in a study of technical replicates of blood from a few donors. There are 15 residues in the CDR3. CDR1 and CDR2 from the germline V gene are SEHNR and FQNEAQ (reference sequence). J gave up 5 bases and V 5 bases, and 11 bases lay outside the gene matches. Method: immunoSEQ multiplex PCR; TCRdb's copy keeps in-frame clones and lacks some. The sample has more than 90,000 clones; 95% are singletons. Source material: T cells isolated from PBMCs. This TCR derives from a human donor in good health. This chain connects TRBV7-9 to TRBJ1-1; 7 bases match TRBD1. CDR3 coding DNA: TGTGCCAGCAGCCCAGGGGGAACTCTGGCTACTGAAGCTTTCTTT. Amino acids: CASSPGGTLATEAFF.